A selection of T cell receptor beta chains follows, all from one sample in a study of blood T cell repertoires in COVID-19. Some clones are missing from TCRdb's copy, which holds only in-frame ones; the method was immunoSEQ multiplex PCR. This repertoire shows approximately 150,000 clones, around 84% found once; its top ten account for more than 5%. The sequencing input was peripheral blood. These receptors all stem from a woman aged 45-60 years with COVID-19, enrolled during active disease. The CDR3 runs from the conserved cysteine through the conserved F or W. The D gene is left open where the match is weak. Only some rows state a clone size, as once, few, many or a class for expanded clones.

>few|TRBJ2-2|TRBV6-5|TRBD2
TGTGCCAGACTAGCGGGGGGGCTCACCGGGGAGCTGTTTTTT
CARLAGGLTGELFF
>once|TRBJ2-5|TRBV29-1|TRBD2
TGCGTGACCCGGGGCGGGGGAGAGGAGACCCAGTACTTC
CVTRGGGEETQYF
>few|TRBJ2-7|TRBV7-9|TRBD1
TGTGCCAGCAGCGAGAGGGCAGGGGGCTACGAGCAGTACTTC
CASSERAGGYEQYF
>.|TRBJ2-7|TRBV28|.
TGTGCCAACCAAAGGGGGGGGTCCTACGAGCAGTACTTC
CANQRGGSYEQYF
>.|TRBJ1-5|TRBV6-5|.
TGTGCCAGCCGAGGGGGACATAGCAATCAGCCCCAGCATTTT
CASRGGHSNQPQHF
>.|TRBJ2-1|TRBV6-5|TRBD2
TGTGCCAGCAGCCAAGCGGGGGGGCTTTACAATGAGCAGTTCTTC
CASSQAGGLYNEQFF
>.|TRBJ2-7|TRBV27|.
TGTGCCAGCACAGGTAGGCTCGAGCAGTACTTC
CASTGRLEQYF
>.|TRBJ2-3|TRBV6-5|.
TGTGCCAGCAGGGGCACGGGCACAGATACGCAGTATTTT
CASRGTGTDTQYF
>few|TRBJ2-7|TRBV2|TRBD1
TGTGCCAGCAGCGGGGACAGAACCTACGAGCAGTACTTC
CASSGDRTYEQYF
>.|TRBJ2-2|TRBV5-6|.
TGTGCCAGCAGCCCCCTAGGCGTATACACCGGGGAGCTGTTTTTT
CASSPLGVYTGELFF
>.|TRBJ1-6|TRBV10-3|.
TGTGCCATCAGTGAGTCGGGAGCAAACTCCTATAATTCACCCCTCCACTTT
CAISESGANSYNSPLHF
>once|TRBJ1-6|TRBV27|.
TGTGCCAGCAGTTTAATACAGGGTTCCAGTAATTCACCCCTCCACTTT
CASSLIQGSSNSPLHF
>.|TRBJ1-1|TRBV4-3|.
TGCGCCAGCAGCCAAGGGGGGCAGGCTGAAGCTTTCTTT
CASSQGGQAEAFF
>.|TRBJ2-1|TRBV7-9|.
TGTGCCAGCACGACTTTTGGTGAGCAGTTCTTC
CASTTFGEQFF
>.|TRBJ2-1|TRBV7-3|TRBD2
TGTGCCAGCAGCCGGACTAGCGGGGGGCACAATGAGCAGTTCTTC
CASSRTSGGHNEQFF
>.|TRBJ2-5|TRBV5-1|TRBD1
TGCGCCAGCAGCGAGACGACAGGGAGTGAGACCCAGTACTTC
CASSETTGSETQYF
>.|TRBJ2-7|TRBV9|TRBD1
TGTGCCAGCAGCGTAGCCGGGACAGGGTCGTACGAGCAGTACTTC
CASSVAGTGSYEQYF
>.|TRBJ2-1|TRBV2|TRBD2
TGTGCCAGCAGTTTAGCGGGGCACAGTGAGCAGTTCTTC
CASSLAGHSEQFF
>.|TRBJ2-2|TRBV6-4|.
TGTGCCAGCAGTGACAGGGACTCAGCCGGGGAGCTGTTTTTT
CASSDRDSAGELFF
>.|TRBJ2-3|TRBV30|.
TGTGCCTGGAGTGTACTCGACACAGATACGCAGTATTTT
CAWSVLDTDTQYF
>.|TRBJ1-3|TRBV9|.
TGTGCCAGCAGCGTAGAAGCCCTAACCACTGGAAACACCATATATTTT
CASSVEALTTGNTIYF
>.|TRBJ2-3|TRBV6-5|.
TGTGCCGTACGGGACTCCAACACAGATACGCAGTATTTT
CAVRDSNTDTQYF
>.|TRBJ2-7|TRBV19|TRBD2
TGTGCCAGTAGGCCCCCCGGGACTAGCAGCGAGCAGTACTTC
CASRPPGTSSEQYF
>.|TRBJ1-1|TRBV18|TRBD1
TGTGCCAGCTCACCACCGAGGACAGGGGGATTGAACACTGAAGCTTTCTTT
CASSPPRTGGLNTEAFF
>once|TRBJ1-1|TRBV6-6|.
TGTGCCAGCAGTTACCCGGGGGGAAACACTGAAGCTTTCTTT
CASSYPGGNTEAFF
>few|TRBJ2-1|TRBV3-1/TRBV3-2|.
TGTGCCAGCAGCCAAAGTTCGGCGGGACTGGTTAAGTACAATGAGCAGTTCTTC
CASSQSSAGLVKYNEQFF
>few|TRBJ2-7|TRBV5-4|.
TGTGCCAGCCGGCTGGGGGGGGCGGACGAGCAGTACTTC
CASRLGGADEQYF
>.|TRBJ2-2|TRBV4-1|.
TGCGCCAGCAGCCCTCCGAGCGGCCTGGACAACACCGGGGAGCTGTTTTTT
CASSPPSGLDNTGELFF
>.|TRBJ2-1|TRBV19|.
TGTGCCAGTAGTCCCACGCTCCTAGGGGGGGCCAATGAGCAGTTCTTC
CASSPTLLGGANEQFF
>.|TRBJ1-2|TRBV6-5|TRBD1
TGTGCCAGCAGTTTCAACTCTCCGGGACAGGGGTATGGCTACACCTTC
CASSFNSPGQGYGYTF
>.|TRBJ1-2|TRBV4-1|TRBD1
TGCGCCAGCAGCCAAGGCAGGGGGCTAGGCTATGGCTACACCTTC
CASSQGRGLGYGYTF
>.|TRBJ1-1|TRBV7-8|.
TGTGCCAGCAGCTTAAACGCCGGGAGGGCTTTCTTT
CASSLNAGRAFF
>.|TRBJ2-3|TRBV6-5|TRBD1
TGTGCCAGCAGTTATTCGGGACAGGGGGGACCAGATACGCAGTATTTT
CASSYSGQGGPDTQYF
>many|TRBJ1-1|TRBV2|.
TGTGCCAGGACCATCCAGGGGAACACTGAAGCTTTCTTT
CARTIQGNTEAFF
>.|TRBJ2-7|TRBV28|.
TGTGCCAGCAGTTTAGGTGAACTAGCATGGGGCGAGCAGTACTTC
CASSLGELAWGEQYF
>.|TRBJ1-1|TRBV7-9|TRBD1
TGTGCCAGCAGATTCGACAGGGTTGAAGCTTTCTTT
CASRFDRVEAFF
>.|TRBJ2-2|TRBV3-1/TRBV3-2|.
TGTGCCAGCAGCCAATTACAGGGCTGGAACACCGGGGAGCTGTTTTTT
CASSQLQGWNTGELFF
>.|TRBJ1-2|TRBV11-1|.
TGTGCCAGCACCCGTACTGGAGAAAACTATGGCTACACCTTC
CASTRTGENYGYTF
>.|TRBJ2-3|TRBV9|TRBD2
TGTGCCAGCAGCCCAGAAGCGGGACTAGCGGGGTGGGGCACAGATACGCAGTATTTT
CASSPEAGLAGWGTDTQYF
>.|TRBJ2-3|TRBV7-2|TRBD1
TGTGCCAGCAACTTACAGGGGACAGATACGCAGTATTTT
CASNLQGTDTQYF
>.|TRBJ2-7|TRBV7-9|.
TGTGCCAGCAGCTTAGAACCCGGCGGCGAAAGCTCCTACGAGCAGTACTTC
CASSLEPGGESSYEQYF
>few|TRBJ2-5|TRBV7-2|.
TGTGCCAGCAGCTTACCACGACAGGAGCAAGAGACCCAGTACTTC
CASSLPRQEQETQYF
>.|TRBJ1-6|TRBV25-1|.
TGTGCCAGCACCGGACAGAATAATTCACCCCTCCACTTT
CASTGQNNSPLHF
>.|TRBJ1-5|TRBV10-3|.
TGTGCCATCAGGGACAGCATCAATAGCAATCAGCCCCAGCATTTT
CAIRDSINSNQPQHF
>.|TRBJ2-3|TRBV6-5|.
TGTGCCAGCAGTAGGTTAGCGGAAGATACGCAGTATTTT
CASSRLAEDTQYF
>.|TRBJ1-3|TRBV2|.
TGTGCCAGCAGTCCACTGCCCCCGACGGGGGGAAACACCATATATTTT
CASSPLPPTGGNTIYF